A single sample is the source of the 24 T cell receptor beta chains below, sequenced in a study of technical replicates of blood from a few donors (dated by TCRdb to 2015 to 2018). The library was prepared using the immunoSEQ multiplex PCR assay. TCRdb obtained this table from immuneACCESS and retained in-frame rearrangements with V and J assigned. These tables miss some clones; where compared with another copy, unresolved V genes account for less than half of the shortfall, and the remainder is unexplained. Present in this sample are more than 80,000 clones, 90% to 97% of which were seen just once. The ten largest account for around 0.28% of the sample. The sequencing input was T cells isolated from PBMCs. All receptors come from a human donor in good health.

For the CDR3, the DNA is TGTGCCAGTAGCAAGACAGGTCCTATCACAGATACGCAGTATTTT. Protein sequence: CASSKTGPITDTQYF. V gene TRBV19 combines with J gene TRBJ2-3; D perhaps matches TRBD1 (6 bases). Germline CDR1 reads LNHDA; CDR2 reads SQIVND (reference sequence). The CDR3 spans 15 residues. V was shortened by 6 bases and J by 2 bases, with 15 bases between the two germline ends.

The rearrangement links TRBV4-2 to TRBJ2-7; TRBD2 agrees at 11 bases. CDR3 length: 14 amino acids. Germline values: CDR1 LGHNA, CDR2 YNFKEQ. With 5 bases clipped from V and 2 bases from J, the junction kept 2 bases outside the gene matches. CDR3 DNA sequence: TGTGCCAGCAGCGAACTAGCGGGGGCCTACGAGCAGTACTTC. It specifies CASSELAGAYEQYF.

The chain joins TRBV10-3 to TRBJ2-7; the match to TRBD2 covers 11 bases. V shed 11 bases, J shed 7 bases, and the junction held 10 bases outside the gene matches. The length of the CDR3 is 13 residues. Germline CDR1 reads ENHRY; CDR2 reads SYGVKD. DNA of the CDR3: TGTGCCTTAGGACTAGCGGGCACGGGGGAGCAGTACTTC. This sequence encodes CALGLAGTGEQYF.

The chain employs TRBV27 and TRBJ1-3; TRBD1 might be the D (6 bases). Trimming left V 6 bases short and J 2 bases short, with 8 bases between. This CDR3 has 13 amino acids. Germline CDR1 MNHEY, CDR2 SMNVEV (reference sequence). The CDR3 spells CASRQGAGNTIYF. The CDR3 region has the DNA TGTGCCAGCAGACAGGGTGCTGGAAACACCATATATTTT.

This chain connects TRBV4-3 to TRBJ1-2, with D possibly TRBD1 on 5 matching bases. The V end lost 0 bases, the J end lost 8 bases, and 19 bases lay between the germline ends. The CDR3 runs to 16 residues. The germline V gene encodes CDR1 LGHNA and CDR2 YSLEER. The CDR3 reads CASSQDIAREIEGYTF. DNA of the CDR3: TGCGCCAGCAGCCAAGATATTGCCAGGGAAATAGAAGGCTACACCTTC.

The chain is built from TRBV5-4 and TRBJ1-2; 9 bases match TRBD1. The CDR3 has 15 amino acids. V lost 4 bases to trimming and J lost 2 bases; unmatched junction nucleotides: 6. Germline V CDR1 and CDR2: SGHNT, YYREEE (reference sequence). This CDR3 is CASSHRDRANYGYTF. The CDR3 DNA sequence: TGTGCCAGCAGCCACCGGGACAGGGCCAACTATGGCTACACCTTC. The full variable domain, its missing parts supplied by reference TRBV5-4 and TRBJ1-2, is ETGVTQSPTHLIKTRGQQVTLRCSSQSGHNTVSWYQQALGQGPQFIFQYYREEENGRGNFPPRFSGLQFPNYSSELNVNALELDDSALYLCASSHRDRANYGYTFGSGTRLTVV.

V is TRBV4-3 and J is TRBJ2-3; D not certain. This CDR3 comprises 14 residues. V lost 0 bases, J lost 3 bases, and 7 bases lay in between. In germline, CDR1 is LGHNA, CDR2 YSLEER. This CDR3 reads CASSQEGVTDTQYF. In nucleotides, the CDR3 is TGCGCCAGCAGCCAAGAAGGAGTAACAGATACGCAGTATTTT.

The rearrangement joins TRBV2 to TRBJ1-1; unclear D gene. Germline lookup yields CDR1 SNHLY and CDR2 FYNNEI. The CDR3 consists of 12 residues. V shed 4 bases and J shed 3 bases, with 6 bases lying between them. The CDR3 sequence: CASSVGHTEAFF. DNA of the CDR3: TGTGCCAGCAGTGTTGGGCACACTGAAGCTTTCTTT.

The chain employs TRBV11-2 and TRBJ1-2; perhaps TRBD1 as D (5 bases). The CDR3 consists of 14 residues. Germline V gene data show CDR1 as SGHAT and CDR2 as FQNNGV. Trimming took 7 bases from V and 4 from J, leaving 16 bases between them. CDR3 nucleotides: TGTGCCAGCACCCGGGGGAGGGGTGCCTATGGCTACACCTTC. Its protein is CASTRGRGAYGYTF.

This chain uses TRBV6-1 with TRBJ2-7, with a tentative D call TRBD1 (5 bases). Germline V gene data show CDR1 as MNHNS and CDR2 as SASEGT. The CDR3 totals 19 residues. V dropped 2 bases and J dropped 0 bases, with 23 bases sitting between them. DNA for the CDR3: TGTGCCAGCAGTGAATTCCTCTCCTTTCAGGGCGGCAGCTCCTACGAGCAGTACTTC. It encodes CASSEFLSFQGGSSYEQYF.

The rearrangement uses TRBV25-1 and TRBJ2-7; tentative D call: TRBD2 (5 bases). This CDR3 spans 13 amino acids. V lost 0 bases to trimming and J lost 3 bases, with 6 bases between them. The germline CDR1 and CDR2 sequences are MGHDK and SYGVNS. CDR3: CASSEYSGYEQYF. In DNA, the CDR3 is TGTGCCAGCAGTGAATACAGCGGCTACGAGCAGTACTTC.

The chain links TRBV4-1 to TRBJ2-1, with 15 bases matching TRBD2. The trim removed 4 bases at V and 2 bases at J, leaving 3 bases unmatched. The CDR3 loop spans 17 amino acids. CDR1 is MGHRA, CDR2 YSYEKL, per germline. The CDR3 DNA is TGCGCCAGCAGCCGGGGACTAGCGGGAGGCACCTACAATGAGCAGTTCTTC. Its translation is CASSRGLAGGTYNEQFF.

J is TRBJ2-3 and V is TRBV6-6; 14 nucleotides line up with TRBD2. The CDR3 extends over 16 amino acids. Trimming cost V 5 bases and J 3 bases; bases outside gene matches: 4. Per germline, CDR1 MNHNY and CDR2 SVGAGI (reference sequence). The CDR3 reads CASSGLAGGNTDTQYF. For the CDR3, the DNA is TGTGCCAGCAGTGGACTAGCGGGAGGAAATACAGATACGCAGTATTTT.

J is TRBJ2-1 and V is TRBV11-2; 10 bases are shared with TRBD2. The CDR3 has 17 amino acids. Trimming at V came to 6 bases and at J to 5 bases, leaving 13 bases not matched to a gene. Per the germline V gene, CDR1 is SGHAT and CDR2 is FQNNGV. The CDR3 spells CASSPPLVGLADNEQFF. For the CDR3, the DNA is TGTGCCAGCAGTCCCCCGCTGGTCGGACTAGCGGACAATGAGCAGTTCTTC.

CDR3 region: CASSDLGANTEAFF. In nucleotides, the CDR3 is TGTGCCAGCAGTGACCTGGGGGCGAACACTGAAGCTTTCTTT. This chain joins TRBV25-1 and TRBJ1-1, with a possible D match to TRBD1 (6 bases). The germline V gene has CDR1 MGHDK and CDR2 SYGVNS. V shed 3 bases and J shed 1 base, with 9 bases lying between them. The CDR3 is 14 amino acids.

J is TRBJ2-5 and V is TRBV14, with D unresolved. Germline lookup yields CDR1 SGHDN and CDR2 FVKESK. The CDR3 totals 16 residues. V lost 2 bases to trimming and J lost 5 bases, with 18 bases between them. In nucleotides, the CDR3 is TGTGCCAGCAGCCAAAACCGGGTCACCTATGAGGAGACCCAGTACTTC. Translation gives CASSQNRVTYEETQYF.

This chain connects TRBV27 to TRBJ2-7; D is perhaps TRBD2 (6 bases). V dropped 6 bases and J dropped 6 bases, with 9 bases sitting between them. Germline CDR1 MNHEY, CDR2 SMNVEV (reference sequence). The CDR3 is 11 amino acids. CDR3 nucleotide sequence: TGTGCCAGCAGACTAGCTTCCGAGCAGTACTTC. Amino acids: CASRLASEQYF.

The chain has TRBV16 and TRBJ2-7; TRBD1 agrees at 10 bases. The length of the CDR3 is 14 residues. V was clipped by 0 bases and J by 6 bases; unmatched bases: 2. Germline V gene data show CDR1 as KGHSY and CDR2 as FQNENV. The CDR3 here is CASSQSGTGAEQYF. In DNA, the CDR3 is TGTGCCAGCAGCCAATCCGGGACAGGGGCCGAGCAGTACTTC. The variable domain in full, with the rest retrieved from reference TRBV16 and TRBJ2-7, is GEEVAQTPKHLVRGEGQKAKLYCAPIKGHSYVFWYQQVLKNEFKFLISFQNENVFDETGMPKERFSAKCLPNSPCSLEIQATKLEDSAVYFCASSQSGTGAEQYFGPGTRLTVT.

This clone was seen just once. This chain links TRBV6-5 with TRBJ1-4; TRBD1 aligns across 9 bases. This CDR3 has 14 amino acids. Looked up from germline, CDR1 is MNHEY and CDR2 is SVGAGI. J gave up 8 bases and V 6 bases, and 7 bases lay outside the gene matches. The CDR3 DNA follows: TGTGCCAGCAGCCAGGGACAGGGAGGAGAAAAACTGTTTTTT. Translating it yields CASSQGQGGEKLFF.

This chain joins TRBV13 and TRBJ2-1; possibly TRBD2 for D (5 bases). The germline CDR1 and CDR2 sequences are PRHDT and FYEKMQ (reference sequence). The CDR3 consists of 16 residues. The V gene lost 5 bases and the J gene lost 0 bases, with 14 bases spanning the gap. CDR3 sequence: CASSPTGLPSYNEQFF. CDR3 sequence (DNA): TGTGCCAGCAGCCCGACCGGACTGCCCTCCTACAATGAGCAGTTCTTC.

As for this clone: Germline is not matched at one junction end, which may reflect a read error. This chain connects TRBV7-7 to TRBJ2-5, with a weak D call TRBD1 (7 bases). The CDR3 has 15 residues. The germline CDR1 and CDR2 sequences are SSHAT and FNYEAQ (reference sequence). The CDR3 sequence: CASSPQTGTGETQYF. CDR3 bases: TGTGCTAGCAGCCCCCAGACAGGGACTGGTGAGACCCAGTACTTC.

The V and J genes are TRBV4-1 and TRBJ2-3; D ambiguous. Germline loops: CDR1 MGHRA, CDR2 YSYEKL. Trimming pared 1 base from V and 3 bases from J, leaving 8 bases between. The CDR3 totals 14 residues. CDR3 DNA sequence: TGCGCCAGCAGCCAAGTAGTAGAGACAGATACGCAGTATTTT. It is translated as CASSQVVETDTQYF.

The chain uses TRBV11-3 and TRBJ2-1; D gene uncertain. V was cut by 4 bases and J by 7 bases, with 17 bases left in between. This CDR3 is 15 amino acids long. The germline CDR1 and CDR2 sequences are SGHNT and YENEEA. CDR3 amino acids: CASSSPGDSLNEQFF. DNA of the CDR3: TGTGCCAGCAGCTCCCCCGGCGATAGCCTAAATGAGCAGTTCTTC.

The chain employs TRBV5-1 and TRBJ2-1; D gene ambiguous. The CDR3 has 11 residues. CDR1 SGHRS and CDR2 YFSETQ come from the germline V gene. V dropped 2 bases and J dropped 8 bases, with 5 bases sitting between them. The DNA of the CDR3 is TGCGCCAGCAGCTTCGGGTATGAGCAGTTCTTC. Protein: CASSFGYEQFF.